This T cell receptor (beta chain) was captured in a study of blood T cells in healthy people across ages. Findings and caveats of the study: Donor CMV status was unknown, possibly confounding expanded clonotype changes. With unsorted PBMCs, a conclusive comparison of naive versus antigen-experienced cells was not possible.

The CDR3 totals 13 residues. CDR1 is SQVTM and CDR2 is ANQGSEA in the germline V gene. Between the trimmed V and J ends, which lost 3 bases and 5 bases, there was a span of 13 bases. The authors ran a second PCR of roughly 7 to 11 cycles using a sample-barcoded 5' primer and a J-beta primer mix. Every sample gave at least 2.5 million paired-end reads containing CDR3. TCRdb fed the 5' RACE reads into MiXCR, producing one record per CDR3 protein. This sample has fewer than 900,000 distinct CDR3 sequences, with around 36% found just once. Healthy Caucasian individuals from Russia aged about 6 to 90 served as donors. This clonotype was counted only a few times. What it binds is unknown.

This chain uses TRBV29-1 with TRBJ2-5; D is perhaps TRBD1 (5 bases). The receptor was derived from a man in his late teens or twenties in good health. Sequencing used blood. CDR3 coding DNA: TGCAGCGTTGATGGGGCGGTTGGGGAGACCCAGTACTTC. Translated, it gives CSVDGAVGETQYF.